One sample yielded the 17 T cell receptor beta chains listed below, sequenced in a study of lymphopenia after photon versus proton radiotherapy. Using immunoSEQ multiplex PCR, the repertoire was profiled, and TCRdb retains in-frame clones only, with some absent. In the table there are 83,000 or so clones, around 88% of which are singletons. Sequences were derived from peripheral blood, sampled from a patient treated with proton-based radiotherapy. The receptor source for this set is a man in his sixties with pancreatic cancer.

Only one count was recorded for this clone. The chain joins TRBV7-9 to TRBJ2-1; 8 nucleotides match TRBD2. Germline-derived CDR1 and CDR2 are SEHNR and FQNEAQ (reference sequence). The CDR3 runs to 15 residues. With V trimmed by 4 bases and J by 7 bases, 9 bases remained unmatched. CDR3 coding DNA: TGTGCCAGCAGCTCTGAGCGGGAGAAAATAAATGAGCAGTTCTTC. This sequence encodes CASSSEREKINEQFF.

This clone was counted a few times. The chain carries TRBV14 and TRBJ1-3; D unresolved. Looked up from germline, CDR1 is SGHDN and CDR2 is FVKESK. The CDR3 has 15 residues. Trimming took off 1 base at V and 2 bases at J, with 9 bases between the two ends. The CDR3 bases are TGTGCCAGCAGCCAAGTAAGGACGGCTGGAAACACCATATATTTT. Its translation: CASSQVRTAGNTIYF. Together with reference TRBV14 and TRBJ1-3, the CDR3 gives the full variable domain: EAGVTQFPSHSVIEKGQTVTLRCDPISGHDNLYWYRRVMGKEIKFLLHFVKESKQDESGMPNNRFLAERTGGTYSTLKVQPAELEDSGVYFCASSQVRTAGNTIYFGEGSWLTVV.

This clone was found once. The chain has TRBV29-1 and TRBJ2-7; TRBD1 matches at 8 bases. The junction had 4 bases not matched to a gene; V was cut back by 5 bases and J by 4 bases. The CDR3 covers 12 residues. In germline, CDR1 is SQVTM, CDR2 ANQGSEA. The CDR3 DNA reads as TGCAGCGTTCGCCAGGGGGCATACGAGCAGTACTTC. Translating gives CSVRQGAYEQYF.

Here the CDR3 reads CASSFIAGGLNNEQFF. The CDR3 nucleotides are TGTGCCAGCAGCTTCATAGCGGGAGGGCTCAACAATGAGCAGTTCTTC. This chain joins TRBV7-3 and TRBJ2-1; TRBD2 aligns across 11 bases. Germline V gives CDR1 SGHTA, CDR2 FQGTGA. The CDR3 covers 16 residues. The V gene end was trimmed by 3 bases and the J gene end by 5 bases; junction bases not matched to a gene: 6.

The chain links TRBV28 to TRBJ2-1, with no clear D. CDR1 and CDR2 (germline): MDHEN, SYDVKM. CDR3 length equals 16 residues. V lost 5 bases to trimming and J lost 0 bases, with 14 bases between them. DNA of the CDR3: TGTGCCAGCAGTGCTCCGACTCCATACTCCTACAATGAGCAGTTCTTC. Translation gives CASSAPTPYSYNEQFF.

This clone rates as medium-sized. The V and J genes are TRBV6-5 and TRBJ1-4; no definite D call. Deletions cut 0 bases from V and 10 bases from J, with 12 bases between. The CDR3 covers 14 residues. CDR1 MNHEY and CDR2 SVGAGI come from the germline V gene. The CDR3 reads CASSYSIAEGKLFF. DNA of the CDR3: TGTGCCAGCAGTTACTCGATCGCAGAAGGAAAACTGTTTTTT.

This chain uses TRBV6-6 with TRBJ2-1; D is undetermined. Trimming stripped 2 bases from V and 7 bases from J, with 12 bases between. This CDR3 has 14 amino acids. Germline V gives CDR1 MNHNY, CDR2 SVGAGI (reference sequence). CDR3 amino acids: CASSYPRPRNEQFF. CDR3 coding DNA: TGTGCCAGCAGTTACCCTCGGCCTAGGAATGAGCAGTTCTTC.

The gene calls are TRBV30 and TRBJ2-4; D perhaps matches TRBD2 (5 bases). The V gene's germline CDR1 is GTSNPN and CDR2 SVGIG (reference sequence). This CDR3 region has 14 residues. V dropped 0 bases and J dropped 8 bases, with 14 bases sitting between them. As DNA, the CDR3 is TGTGCCTGGAGTGTAGGGAGCGGTTCGGACATTCAGTACTTC. Amino acids: CAWSVGSGSDIQYF.

This chain connects TRBV7-2 to TRBJ1-1; 7 nucleotides line up with TRBD1. The CDR3 is made up of 15 amino acids. Germline CDR1 reads SGHTA; CDR2 reads FQGNSA. The ends lost 4 bases at V and 4 bases at J; junction bases unmatched: 9. The CDR3 DNA reads TGTGCCAGCAGCTCATACAGGGGTCTGAGCACTGAAGCTTTCTTT. Encoded protein: CASSSYRGLSTEAFF. The full variable domain, in which reference TRBV7-2 and TRBJ1-1 provide the parts outside the CDR3, is GAGVSQSPSNKVTEKGKDVELRCDPISGHTALYWYRQSLGQGLEFLIYFQGNSAPDKSGLPSDRFSAERTGGSVSTLTIQRTQQEDSAVYLCASSSYRGLSTEAFFGQGTRLTVV.

The chain is built from TRBV28 and TRBJ1-4, with 9 bases lining up with TRBD1. CDR1 MDHEN and CDR2 SYDVKM come from the germline V gene. Trimming removed 5 bases from V and 5 bases from J; junction bases left unmatched: 6. The length of the CDR3 is 15 residues. The CDR3 is CASSVLGTGNEKLFF. The CDR3 DNA reads as TGTGCCAGCAGTGTCCTTGGGACAGGGAATGAAAAACTGTTTTTT.

The rearrangement links TRBV27 to TRBJ2-3; 9 bases align to TRBD2. This CDR3 region has 17 residues. Trimming at V came to 7 bases and at J to 5 bases, leaving 16 bases not matched to a gene. Germline-derived CDR1 and CDR2 are MNHEY and SMNVEV (reference sequence). The CDR3 DNA reads TGTGCCAGCAAAAAGCGGGAGGCCCGCCTGGGAGGAGATACGCAGTATTTT. Protein: CASKKREARLGGDTQYF.

The gene calls are TRBV5-1 and TRBJ2-1; D may be TRBD1 (5 bases). V was clipped by 0 bases and J by 2 bases, with 9 bases between them. The CDR3 extends over 15 amino acids. Germline loops: CDR1 SGHRS, CDR2 YFSETQ. For the CDR3, the DNA is TGCGCCAGCAGCTTGGTAAAGGGGACCTACAATGAGCAGTTCTTC. This sequence encodes CASSLVKGTYNEQFF.

The chain carries TRBV11-1 and TRBJ2-3, with a tentative D call TRBD2 (5 bases). The CDR3 loop spans 16 amino acids. V was pared by 5 bases and J by 1 base, with 16 bases between. Per germline, CDR1 SGHAT and CDR2 FQDESV (reference sequence). CDR3 residues: CASSLGSSRGTDTQYF. CDR3 in DNA: TGTGCCAGCAGCCTGGGGTCTAGCCGAGGCACAGATACGCAGTATTTT. Using reference TRBV11-1 and TRBJ2-3 for the parts outside the CDR3, the full variable domain is EAEVAQSPRYKITEKSQAVAFWCDPISGHATLYWYRQILGQGPELLVQFQDESVVDDSQLPKDRFSAERLKGVDSTLKIQPAELGDSAMYLCASSLGSSRGTDTQYFGPGTRLTVL.

This sequence joins TRBV5-6 and TRBJ1-2; D gene unclear. This CDR3 is built from 14 residues. CDR1 SGHDT and CDR2 YYEEEE come from the germline V gene. V was trimmed by 0 bases and J by 4 bases, leaving 10 bases between them. The CDR3 is CASSLVEGIYGYTF. The DNA of the CDR3 is TGTGCCAGCAGCTTGGTGGAGGGCATCTATGGCTACACCTTC.

The CDR3 reads CASSLDRSGRDYNEQFF. The CDR3 DNA reads as TGTGCCAGCAGCTTAGATCGGTCCGGGAGGGACTACAATGAGCAGTTCTTC. This rearrangement joins TRBV11-2 to TRBJ2-1; 8 bases agree with TRBD2. CDR1 is SGHAT and CDR2 is FQNNGV in the germline V gene. V trimming: 0 bases; J trimming: 3 bases; junction bases outside the gene matches: 7. The CDR3 contains 17 residues.

The V gene is TRBV5-1, the J gene TRBJ2-3; no clear D. Deletions cut 0 bases from V and 2 bases from J, with 7 bases between. Germline V gives CDR1 SGHRS, CDR2 YFSETQ. CDR3 length: 14 amino acids. DNA of the CDR3: TGCGCCAGCAGCTTGGACCCTATCACAGATACGCAGTATTTT. Protein product: CASSLDPITDTQYF. The entire variable domain, with the rest obtained from reference TRBV5-1 and TRBJ2-3, is as follows: KAGVTQTPRYLIKTRGQQVTLSCSPISGHRSVSWYQQTPGQGLQFLFEYFSETQRNKGNFPGRFSGRQFSNSRSEMNVSTLELGDSALYLCASSLDPITDTQYFGPGTRLTVL.

The chain couples TRBV13 to TRBJ2-3; D gene uncertain. The CDR3 runs 12 residues. The V gene's germline CDR1 is PRHDT and CDR2 FYEKMQ (reference sequence). Trimming took 1 base from V and 4 from J, leaving 3 bases between them. CDR3 DNA: TGTGCCAGCAGCTTAGCATCAGATACGCAGTATTTT. Its protein product is CASSLASDTQYF.